These 32 T cell receptor beta chains originate from one sample sequenced in a study of cytomegalovirus exposure and HLA in healthy donors. Primers for the PCR totalled 60 Vbeta and 13 Jbeta. Produced via immunoSEQ multiplex PCR; TCRdb's table is partial and in-frame only. The sample lists over 150,000 clones, around four fifths occurring once. Sequencing was done on a sample of PBMCs. The receptors were sampled from a woman aged 60-75 years in good health and CMV-seropositive.

J is TRBJ2-7 and V is TRBV4-3; D unresolved. This CDR3 is built from 15 residues. CDR1 and CDR2 from the germline V gene are LGHNA and YSLEER. V gave up 3 bases and J gave up 0 bases, with 12 bases separating them. The CDR3 bases are TGCGCCAGCAGCCAGCATGCGGCTAGCTCCTACGAGCAGTACTTC. Amino acids: CASSQHAASSYEQYF.

As for this clone: This same CDR3 is encoded by further DNA sequences in the sample. V gene TRBV5-8 combines with J gene TRBJ1-5; a possible D gene is TRBD1 (5 bases). Looked up from germline, CDR1 is SGHTS and CDR2 is YDEGEE. The V and J ends lost 3 bases and 2 bases respectively, with 12 bases between them. This CDR3 contains 15 residues. For the CDR3, the DNA is TGTGCCAGCAGCTCTGGGACGGGAGGCAATCAGCCCCAGCATTTT. Amino acids: CASSSGTGGNQPQHF.

V and J are TRBV6-1 and TRBJ2-6; TRBD1 matches at 7 bases. The CDR3 runs to 18 residues. V lost 4 bases to trimming and J lost 0 bases; unmatched junction nucleotides: 9. Germline CDR1 and CDR2: MNHNS and SASEGT. The CDR3 region has the DNA TGTGCCAGCAGTGCGAGACAGGGTGCAACCTCTGGGGCCAACGTCCTGACTTTC. This translates into CASSARQGATSGANVLTF.

The J gene is TRBJ2-5, the V gene TRBV2, with 8 positions matching TRBD1. V trimming: 4 bases; J trimming: 5 bases; junction bases outside the gene matches: 3. Per the germline V gene, CDR1 is SNHLY and CDR2 is FYNNEI. The CDR3 has 13 residues. The CDR3: CASSVTGGETQYF. CDR3 DNA: TGTGCCAGCAGTGTCACAGGGGGGGAGACCCAGTACTTC. The complete variable domain, with remaining parts taken from reference TRBV2 and TRBJ2-5, reads EPEVTQTPSHQVTQMGQEVILRCVPISNHLYFYWYRQILGQKVEFLVSFYNNEISEKSEIFDDQFSVERPDGSNFTLKIRSTKLEDSAMYFCASSVTGGETQYFGPGTRLLVL.

This chain joins TRBV2 and TRBJ1-5, with no clear D. Germline V gene sequence: CDR1 SNHLY, CDR2 FYNNEI. The CDR3 covers 14 residues. Trimming took off 3 bases at V and 2 bases at J, with 8 bases between the two ends. The CDR3 here is CASSESSGNQPQHF. DNA for the CDR3: TGTGCCAGCAGTGAGTCGTCAGGCAATCAGCCCCAGCATTTT.

CDR3 region: CASTPYRVGGYTF. The CDR3 DNA is TGTGCCAGCACTCCATACAGGGTGGGAGGCTACACCTTC. V gene TRBV28 combines with J gene TRBJ1-2, with D possibly being TRBD1 (6 bases). Between the trimmed V and J ends, which lost 7 bases and 8 bases, there was a span of 17 bases. Germline V gene lookup returns CDR1 MDHEN and CDR2 SYDVKM. CDR3 length: 13 amino acids.

This sequence joins TRBV19 and TRBJ2-3, with D maybe TRBD2 (6 bases). The CDR3 is made up of 15 amino acids. Trimming removed 5 bases at V and 1 base at J, with 13 bases between. CDR1 is LNHDA, CDR2 SQIVND, per germline (reference sequence). CDR3 nucleotide sequence: TGTGCCAGTAGTTCACCTAGCGCGGGCACAGATACGCAGTATTTT. Its translation is CASSSPSAGTDTQYF.

This clone was counted once. V gene TRBV6-6 combines with J gene TRBJ2-7; TRBD2 is a possible D gene (6 bases). Trimming took off 7 bases at V and 4 bases at J, with 14 bases between the two ends. The germline CDR1 and CDR2 sequences are MNHNY and SVGAGI (reference sequence). CDR3 length: 13 residues. CDR3: CASNPLGSYEQYF. The CDR3 coding sequence is TGTGCCAGCAACCCCCTCGGGAGTTACGAGCAGTACTTC.

This chain connects TRBV9 to TRBJ1-6; perhaps TRBD1 as D (6 bases). There are 15 residues in the CDR3. With 4 bases removed from V and 5 bases from J, the gap between germline ends came to 13 bases. Germline CDR1 and CDR2: SGDLS and YYNGEE. CDR3 coding DNA: TGTGCCAGCAGCACCTCGACAGGCCATAATTCACCCCTCCACTTT. It yields the protein CASSTSTGHNSPLHF.

In its sample, this clone was seen a few times. The rearrangement joins TRBV11-1 to TRBJ2-5; D might be TRBD2 (6 bases). Trimming took off 8 bases at V and 2 bases at J, with 12 bases between the two ends. This CDR3 spans 13 amino acids. The germline gives CDR1 SGHAT, CDR2 FQDESV (reference sequence). DNA of the CDR3: TGTGCCAGCGGACCAGGGAGGCAAGAGACCCAGTACTTC. It is translated as CASGPGRQETQYF.

The V and J genes are TRBV18 and TRBJ2-3; D not certain. In germline, CDR1 is KGHSH, CDR2 LQKENI. V shed 0 bases and J shed 2 bases, with 9 bases lying between them. This CDR3 comprises 15 residues. The DNA for the CDR3 is TGTGCCAGCTCACCACCGGCGCGGAACACAGATACGCAGTATTTT. Translation gives CASSPPARNTDTQYF.

The V call is TRBV29-1, the J call TRBJ2-7; D remains unclear. Germline loops: CDR1 SQVTM, CDR2 ANQGSEA. The CDR3 length is 11 residues. V was clipped by 4 bases and J by 3 bases, with 7 bases between them. Written as DNA, the CDR3 is TGCAGCGTTGTGTCAGACTACGAGCAGTACTTC. Translated: CSVVSDYEQYF.

The rearrangement uses TRBV28 and TRBJ1-5, with 9 bases that match TRBD1. The CDR3 loop spans 14 amino acids. Germline values: CDR1 MDHEN, CDR2 SYDVKM. J lost 6 bases, V lost 7 bases, and 7 bases had no gene match. Written as DNA, the CDR3 is TGTGCCAGCAACACAGGGGGCGACGGTCAGCCCCAGCATTTT. The encoded protein is CASNTGGDGQPQHF.

The CDR3 DNA is TGTGCCAGCAGTTACTCATCCGGGGTAGCCTATGGCTACACCTTC. This encodes CASSYSSGVAYGYTF. V gene TRBV6-5 combines with J gene TRBJ1-2; D ambiguous. Trimming removed 0 bases at V and 4 bases at J, with 12 bases between. CDR3 length: 15 residues. CDR1 is MNHEY, CDR2 SVGAGI, per germline.

The chain combines TRBV14 with TRBJ2-3, with D hard to call. Trimming removed 0 bases at V and 8 bases at J, with 3 bases between. The CDR3 is 11 amino acids. The V gene's germline CDR1 is SGHDN and CDR2 FVKESK. This CDR3 is CASSQEATQYF. CDR3 nucleotides: TGTGCCAGCAGCCAAGAGGCTACGCAGTATTTT.

The V and J genes are TRBV27 and TRBJ2-5; TRBD1 aligns across 8 bases. Germline loops: CDR1 MNHEY, CDR2 SMNVEV (reference sequence). The length of the CDR3 is 12 residues. The V and J ends lost 5 bases and 4 bases, in that order; junction bases with no gene match: 0. In nucleotides, the CDR3 is TGTGCCAGCAGTGGACAGGGAGAGACCCAGTACTTC. Protein: CASSGQGETQYF.

This clone came up once. The chain recombines TRBV7-2 with TRBJ2-1, with D perhaps TRBD2 (5 bases). V lost 7 bases, J lost 8 bases, and 15 bases lay in between. The CDR3 runs 13 residues. Germline CDR1 SGHTA, CDR2 FQGNSA. The CDR3 bases are TGTGCCAGCACCAACCGGGGTATCGATGAGCAGTTCTTC. It translates to CASTNRGIDEQFF.

This chain links TRBV2 with TRBJ2-5, with D hard to call. This CDR3 is built from 12 residues. Germline loops: CDR1 SNHLY, CDR2 FYNNEI. The ends were cut back, 0 bases at V and 7 bases at J, with 6 bases in the middle. The CDR3 DNA reads TGTGCCAGCAGTGAAGCGGTGAGGACCCAGTACTTC. Its translation: CASSEAVRTQYF.

The chain links TRBV7-2 to TRBJ2-3; 7 bases align to TRBD2. V shed 7 bases and J 0 bases; nucleotides not matched to a gene: 7. Looked up from germline, CDR1 is SGHTA and CDR2 is FQGNSA. The CDR3 runs to 15 residues. The CDR3 protein is CASTLGGTSTDTQYF. CDR3 bases: TGTGCCAGCACCCTGGGGGGGACTAGCACAGATACGCAGTATTTT.

There are a few counts of this clone. The DNA for the CDR3 is TGTGCCAGTACCGCGGGGGGACTCCAAGAGACCCAGTACTTC. Translating it yields CASTAGGLQETQYF. The gene calls are TRBV19 and TRBJ2-5, with 8 bases that match TRBD2. Germline trimming cut 7 bases from V and 1 base from J; bases unmatched to any gene: 5. Per the germline V gene, CDR1 is LNHDA and CDR2 is SQIVND (reference sequence). The CDR3 runs to 14 residues.

This clone was counted a single time. This sequence joins TRBV30 and TRBJ1-2; D ambiguous. Germline-derived CDR1 and CDR2 are GTSNPN and SVGIG (reference sequence). The CDR3 consists of 13 residues. V was clipped by 0 bases and J by 4 bases, with 9 bases between them. DNA of the CDR3: TGTGCCTGGAGTGTTGAGGGAAGCTATGGCTACACCTTC. Translating gives CAWSVEGSYGYTF.

The sample holds a few counts of this clone. V and J are TRBV5-1 and TRBJ2-3, with TRBD2 matching 12 bases. CDR1 SGHRS and CDR2 YFSETQ come from the germline V gene. V was pared by 0 bases and J by 0 bases, with 5 bases of the junction left unmatched. There are 18 residues in the CDR3. The CDR3 DNA reads TGCGCCAGCAGCTTGGCTAGCGGGGGGGTTACTAGCACAGATACGCAGTATTTT. Its translation: CASSLASGGVTSTDTQYF.

The CDR3 sequence: CASSSYSGQGARGANVLTF. DNA for the CDR3: TGTGCCAGCAGTTCGTACTCGGGACAGGGGGCGCGAGGGGCCAACGTCCTGACTTTC. J is TRBJ2-6 and V is TRBV27; 12 bases match TRBD1. CDR1 is MNHEY, CDR2 SMNVEV, per germline (reference sequence). V was pared by 4 bases and J by 4 bases, with 11 bases of the junction left unmatched. This CDR3 is 19 amino acids long.

V gene TRBV5-1 combines with J gene TRBJ1-1; D is uncertain. Germline V gene data show CDR1 as SGHRS and CDR2 as YFSETQ. This CDR3 contains 14 residues. Trimming stripped 0 bases from V and 10 bases from J, with 16 bases between. The CDR3 protein is CASSLAGLGSRAFF. CDR3 nucleotides: TGCGCCAGCAGCTTGGCCGGGCTCGGGAGTCGAGCTTTCTTT.

This clone was recorded a few times. The rearrangement uses TRBV30 and TRBJ1-2; the D gene is possibly TRBD1 (6 bases). Trimming stripped 1 base from V and 3 bases from J, with 15 bases between. The CDR3 runs 15 residues. The germline V gene encodes CDR1 GTSNPN and CDR2 SVGIG (reference sequence). DNA of the CDR3: TGTGCCTGGAGTGGCGGGGGGGCGCAAGACTATGGCTACACCTTC. This translates into CAWSGGGAQDYGYTF.

This chain connects TRBV5-1 to TRBJ2-3, with D possibly being TRBD1 (5 bases). The ends were cut back, 0 bases at V and 0 bases at J, with 17 bases in the middle. CDR1 and CDR2 (germline): SGHRS, YFSETQ. The CDR3 totals 18 residues. The CDR3 nucleotides are TGCGCCAGCAGCTTGGCCCTCCTGGCGGCAGGGAGCACAGATACGCAGTATTTT. Translation gives CASSLALLAAGSTDTQYF.

The genes are TRBV5-8 and TRBJ2-1, with 8 bases aligning to TRBD2. This CDR3 is built from 13 residues. From germline, CDR1 is SGHTS and CDR2 YDEGEE. The V gene end was trimmed by 2 bases and the J gene end by 15 bases; junction bases not matched to a gene: 10. The DNA for the CDR3 is TGTGCCAGCAGCTTAGATTCCGGGACTAGGCCGTTCTTC. This gives the protein CASSLDSGTRPFF.

This clone was detected only once. The chain has TRBV5-1 and TRBJ2-3; the match to TRBD2 covers 13 bases. V dropped 4 bases and J dropped 0; count of bases not matched to a gene: 8. CDR3 length: 18 residues. Germline V lookup: CDR1 SGHRS, CDR2 YFSETQ. The CDR3 protein is CASSLPRLAGGSTDTQYF. As DNA, the CDR3 is TGCGCCAGCAGCCTCCCCCGACTAGCGGGGGGTAGCACAGATACGCAGTATTTT.

V and J are TRBV5-1 and TRBJ2-1; 7 positions agree with TRBD2. Trimming cost V 2 bases and J 5 bases; bases outside gene matches: 10. CDR3 length: 16 residues. The germline V gene encodes CDR1 SGHRS and CDR2 YFSETQ. The CDR3 DNA is TGCGCCAGCAGCTTCTCGGGCGGGAGTTTCGACAATGAGCAGTTCTTC. Translated, it gives CASSFSGGSFDNEQFF.

Turning to this clone: The junction departs from the called germline gene at one end, perhaps through a read error. This chain's CDR3 is CSVGGDYSGANGLTF. CDR3 DNA sequence: TGCAGCGTGGGCGGGGATTACTCTGGGGCCAACGGCCTGACTTTC. The chain has TRBV29-1 and TRBJ2-6; D perhaps matches TRBD2 (6 bases). Germline CDR1 is SQVTM and CDR2 is ANQGSEA. The CDR3 runs to 15 residues. Supplemented by reference TRBV29-1 and TRBJ2-6, the full variable domain reads SAVISQKPSRDICQRGTSLTIQCQVDSQVTMMFWYRQQPGQSLTLIATANQGSEATYESGFVIDKFPISRPNLTFSTLTVSNMSPEDSSIYLCSVGGDYSGANGLTFGAGSRLTVL.

This chain uses TRBV30 with TRBJ1-4; D is perhaps TRBD1 (6 bases). The V gene's germline CDR1 is GTSNPN and CDR2 SVGIG (reference sequence). This CDR3 is built from 13 residues. With 4 bases removed from V and 5 bases from J, the gap between germline ends came to 11 bases. The DNA of the CDR3 is TGTGCCTGGATAGGGGGTACCAATGAAAAACTGTTTTTT. Amino acid sequence: CAWIGGTNEKLFF.

V gene TRBV19 combines with J gene TRBJ2-7; 12 bases fit TRBD1. The length of the CDR3 is 15 residues. The V and J ends lost 1 base and 7 bases, in that order; junction bases with no gene match: 5. Germline CDR1 LNHDA, CDR2 SQIVND (reference sequence). CDR3 loop: CASSIVGQGAEEQYF. DNA of the CDR3: TGTGCCAGTAGTATAGTGGGACAGGGGGCTGAGGAGCAGTACTTC.